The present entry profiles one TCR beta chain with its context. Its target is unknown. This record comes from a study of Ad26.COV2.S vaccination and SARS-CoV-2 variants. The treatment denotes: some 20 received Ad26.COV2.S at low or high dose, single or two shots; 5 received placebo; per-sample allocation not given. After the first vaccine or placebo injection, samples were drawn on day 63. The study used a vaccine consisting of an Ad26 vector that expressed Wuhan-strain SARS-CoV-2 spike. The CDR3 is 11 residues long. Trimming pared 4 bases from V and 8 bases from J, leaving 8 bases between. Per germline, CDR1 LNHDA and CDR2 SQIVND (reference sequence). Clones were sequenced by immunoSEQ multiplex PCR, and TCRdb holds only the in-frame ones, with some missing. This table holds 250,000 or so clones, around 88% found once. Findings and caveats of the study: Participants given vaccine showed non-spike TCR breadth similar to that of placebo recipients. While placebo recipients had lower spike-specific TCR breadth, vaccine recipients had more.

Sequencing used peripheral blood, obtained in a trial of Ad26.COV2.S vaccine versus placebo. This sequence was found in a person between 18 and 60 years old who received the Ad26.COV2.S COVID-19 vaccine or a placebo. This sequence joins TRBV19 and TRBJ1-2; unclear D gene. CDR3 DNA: TGTGCCAGTAGTACCTTAGCGGGCTACACCTTC. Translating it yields CASSTLAGYTF.